Described below is a single T cell receptor beta chain sequence and its context. Profiling relied on immunoSEQ multiplex PCR, and the TCRdb table lists in-frame clones only, not all of them. The table shows about 2 million clones, with just under 95% occurring only once. CDR1 MNHEY and CDR2 SMNVEV come from the germline V gene (reference sequence). The CDR3 contains 11 residues. V lost 5 bases and J 3 bases, leaving 5 bases between the germline ends. This sample is part of a study of shared clonotypes between healthy human individuals. Only CD45RO-negative cells positively selected for CCR7 counted as naive CD8 cells, so terminally differentiated effector memory CD45RA+ cells were excluded.

Sample: naive CD8+ T cells sorted from blood. The receptor was isolated from a man aged 18 to 29 in good health. The chain couples TRBV27 to TRBJ2-7; D call uncertain. This CDR3 is CASSPFYEQYF. The CDR3 nucleotides read TGTGCCAGCAGTCCTTTCTACGAGCAGTACTTC.